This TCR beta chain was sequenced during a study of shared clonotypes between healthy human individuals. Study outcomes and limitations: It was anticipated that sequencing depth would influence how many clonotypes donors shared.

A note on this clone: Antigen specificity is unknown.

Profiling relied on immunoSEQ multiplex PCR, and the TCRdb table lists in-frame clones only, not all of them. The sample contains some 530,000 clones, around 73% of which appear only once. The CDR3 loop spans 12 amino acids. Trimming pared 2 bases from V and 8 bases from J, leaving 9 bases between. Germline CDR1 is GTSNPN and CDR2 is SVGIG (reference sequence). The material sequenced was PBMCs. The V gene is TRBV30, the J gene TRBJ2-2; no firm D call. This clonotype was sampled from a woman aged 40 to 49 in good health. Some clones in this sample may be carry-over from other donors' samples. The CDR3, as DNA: TGTGCCTGGAGTATTGTTGCTGGGGAGCTGTTTTTT. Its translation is CAWSIVAGELFF. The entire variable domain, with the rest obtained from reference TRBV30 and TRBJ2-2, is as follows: SQTIHQWPATLVQPVGSPLSLECTVEGTSNPNLYWYRQAAGRGLQLLFYSVGIGQISSEVPQNLSASRPQDRQFILSSKKLLLSDSGFYLCAWSIVAGELFFGEGSRLTVL.